This entry lists 15 T cell receptor beta chains sequenced from one sample in a study of cytomegalovirus exposure and HLA in healthy donors. The primer mix had 60 Vbeta and 13 Jbeta primers. Clones were sequenced by immunoSEQ multiplex PCR, and TCRdb holds only the in-frame ones, with some missing. Among 150,000 to 200,000 clones listed, 55% to 65% were seen once. Sequencing was done on a sample of PBMCs. The source of these receptors is a man in his forties or fifties in good health and CMV-seronegative.

This clone was seen just once. The gene calls are TRBV27 and TRBJ2-7; D is possibly TRBD1 (8 bases). This CDR3 contains 14 residues. With 5 bases removed from V and 2 bases from J, the gap between germline ends came to 13 bases. From germline, CDR1 is MNHEY and CDR2 SMNVEV (reference sequence). The DNA of the CDR3 is TGTGCCAGCAGTCACAGGGGGGGGGCCTACGAGCAGTACTTC. Translating gives CASSHRGGAYEQYF.

The chain combines TRBV15 with TRBJ1-2; 7 positions agree with TRBD1. Germline V CDR1 and CDR2: LNHNV, YYDKDF (reference sequence). With 2 bases clipped from V and 4 bases from J, the junction kept 4 bases outside the gene matches. This CDR3 has 14 residues. This chain's CDR3 is CATSRKTGPYGYTF. For the CDR3, the DNA is TGTGCCACCAGCAGAAAGACAGGGCCCTATGGCTACACCTTC.

The gene calls are TRBV10-1 and TRBJ2-5; 15 bases are a match to TRBD2. Losses at the gene ends were 10 bases for V and 1 base for J; bases not matched to a gene: 7. The CDR3 sequence is 16 residues long. Germline CDR1 WNHNN, CDR2 SYGVQD (reference sequence). In nucleotides, the CDR3 is TGCGCCAACTGGACTAGCGGGAGGGCAGGCCAAGAGACCCAGTACTTC. Encoded protein: CANWTSGRAGQETQYF.

In its sample, this clone was seen a few times. The chain carries TRBV5-1 and TRBJ2-7; D is perhaps TRBD1 (6 bases). Germline V gives CDR1 SGHRS, CDR2 YFSETQ. This CDR3 spans 16 amino acids. Trimming cost V 1 base and J 0 bases, with 14 bases left between them. The CDR3 bases are TGCGCCAGCAGCTTGCAGCCGGGACAAGCCTCCTACGAGCAGTACTTC. This codes for CASSLQPGQASYEQYF.

V usage is TRBV29-1 and J usage is TRBJ1-1, with 11 bases fitting TRBD1. Trimming at V came to 3 bases and at J to 5 bases, leaving 5 bases not matched to a gene. Germline assignment: CDR1 SQVTM and CDR2 ANQGSEA. This CDR3 contains 14 residues. The CDR3 here is CSVEAGTGGTEAFF. DNA of the CDR3: TGCAGCGTTGAGGCCGGGACAGGGGGGACTGAAGCTTTCTTT.

A few counts support this clone. This rearrangement joins TRBV15 to TRBJ2-3; D is unresolved. Per the germline V gene, CDR1 is LNHNV and CDR2 is YYDKDF (reference sequence). The CDR3 extends over 12 amino acids. Trimming cost V 5 bases and J 0 bases, with 3 bases left between them. Here the CDR3 DNA reads TGTGCCACCAGCGGCAGCACAGATACGCAGTATTTT. It codes for CATSGSTDTQYF.

This clone has a single count. The junction departs from germline at one end; a sequencing error may be responsible. V and J are TRBV7-9 and TRBJ2-1; TRBD2 matches 8 bases. Germline V gene lookup returns CDR1 SEHNR and CDR2 FQNEAQ (reference sequence). The CDR3 length is 14 residues. The CDR3, as DNA: TGTTCCAGCAGCTTCCCCAGCGGGAGCAATGAGCAGTTCTTC. Translation gives CSSSFPSGSNEQFF.

V is TRBV19 and J is TRBJ2-3; TRBD1 agrees at 9 bases. The germline gives CDR1 LNHDA, CDR2 SQIVND (reference sequence). The ends lost 6 bases at V and 3 bases at J; junction bases unmatched: 1. This CDR3 spans 13 amino acids. CDR3 DNA: TGTGCCAGTAGAGGGACAGGGACAGATACGCAGTATTTT. As protein: CASRGTGTDTQYF.

The chain combines TRBV6-5 with TRBJ2-7; the D gene is possibly TRBD1 (5 bases). Trimming pared 0 bases from V and 0 bases from J, leaving 12 bases between. The CDR3 extends over 16 amino acids. In germline, CDR1 is MNHEY, CDR2 SVGAGI. The CDR3 reads CASSYSGGRGSYEQYF. Written as DNA, the CDR3 is TGTGCCAGCAGTTACTCGGGCGGAAGGGGCTCCTACGAGCAGTACTTC.

The chain employs TRBV4-3 and TRBJ2-3, with 8 bases matching TRBD1. Germline V CDR1 and CDR2: LGHNA, YSLEER. After removal of 5 bases from V and 4 bases from J, the junction contained 8 bases not matched to a gene. CDR3 length equals 15 residues. Here the CDR3 reads CASSKSGQEADTQYF. The CDR3 DNA is TGCGCCAGCAGCAAATCGGGACAGGAGGCAGATACGCAGTATTTT.

The sample holds a few counts of this clone. Other DNA sequences in this specimen translate into the identical CDR3. The chain recombines TRBV9 with TRBJ2-1, with 9 nucleotides matching TRBD2. This CDR3 is 15 amino acids long. Germline V gene data show CDR1 as SGDLS and CDR2 as YYNGEE. The junction had 2 bases not matched to a gene; V was cut back by 0 bases and J by 4 bases. The DNA of the CDR3 is TGTGCCAGCAGCGTAGTGACTAGCGGATACAATGAGCAGTTCTTC. The encoded protein is CASSVVTSGYNEQFF.

DNA of the CDR3: TGTGCCAGCTCACCAGGGCTCACCGGGGAGCTGTTTTTT. Its translation: CASSPGLTGELFF. The rearrangement uses TRBV18 and TRBJ2-2, with D uncertain. This CDR3 has 13 residues. V shed 2 bases and J shed 4 bases, with 5 bases lying between them. The germline CDR1 and CDR2 sequences are KGHSH and LQKENI.

The chain recombines TRBV7-2 with TRBJ1-2; D possibly corresponds to TRBD1 (6 bases). V shed 5 bases and J shed 8 bases, with 18 bases lying between them. The CDR3 loop spans 14 amino acids. Germline loops: CDR1 SGHTA, CDR2 FQGNSA. CDR3 residues: CASSPPSWGPGYTF. For the CDR3, the DNA is TGTGCCAGCAGCCCCCCTTCCTGGGGGCCGGGCTACACCTTC. Combining the CDR3 with reference TRBV7-2 and TRBJ1-2 gives the whole variable domain GAGVSQSPSNKVTEKGKDVELRCDPISGHTALYWYRQSLGQGLEFLIYFQGNSAPDKSGLPSDRFSAERTGGSVSTLTIQRTQQEDSAVYLCASSPPSWGPGYTFGSGTRLTVV.

CDR3 DNA sequence: TGTGCCTGGAGTGTGGGGAGAGGGGGAAATAATTCACCCCTCCACTTT. Protein product: CAWSVGRGGNNSPLHF. The V and J genes are TRBV30 and TRBJ1-6; D might be TRBD1 (6 bases). V was pared by 0 bases and J by 5 bases, with 14 bases between. This CDR3 is 16 amino acids long. The germline V gene encodes CDR1 GTSNPN and CDR2 SVGIG (reference sequence).

V gene TRBV5-6 combines with J gene TRBJ2-7; 10 bases match TRBD1. With V trimmed by 6 bases and J by 2 bases, 11 bases remained unmatched. The CDR3 length is 16 residues. Germline CDR1 SGHDT, CDR2 YYEEEE. This CDR3 reads CASTFSGQGVTYEQYF. CDR3 coding DNA: TGTGCCAGCACCTTTTCCGGACAGGGGGTTACCTACGAGCAGTACTTC.